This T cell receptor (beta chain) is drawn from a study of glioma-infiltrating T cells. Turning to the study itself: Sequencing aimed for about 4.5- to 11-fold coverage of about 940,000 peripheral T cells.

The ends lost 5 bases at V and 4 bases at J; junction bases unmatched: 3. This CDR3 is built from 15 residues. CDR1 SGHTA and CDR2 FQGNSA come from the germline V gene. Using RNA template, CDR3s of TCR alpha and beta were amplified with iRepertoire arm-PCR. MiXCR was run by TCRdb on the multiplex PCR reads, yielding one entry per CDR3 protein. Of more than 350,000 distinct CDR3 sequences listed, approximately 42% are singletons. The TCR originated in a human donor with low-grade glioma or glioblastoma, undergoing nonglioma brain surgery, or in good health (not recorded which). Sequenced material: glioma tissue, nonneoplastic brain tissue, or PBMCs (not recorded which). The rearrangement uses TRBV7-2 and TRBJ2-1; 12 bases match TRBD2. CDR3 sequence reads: CASSATSGSYNEQFF. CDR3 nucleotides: TGTGCCAGCAGCGCGACTAGCGGGAGTTACAATGAGCAGTTCTTC. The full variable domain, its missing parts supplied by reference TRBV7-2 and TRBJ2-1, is GAGVSQSPSNKVTEKGKDVELRCDPISGHTALYWYRQSLGQGLEFLIYFQGNSAPDKSGLPSDRFSAERTGGSVSTLTIQRTQQEDSAVYLCASSATSGSYNEQFFGPGTRLTVL.